This T cell receptor (beta chain) derives from a study of cytomegalovirus exposure and HLA in healthy donors. Overall study findings and caveats: Investigators reported over 150 TCR beta chains as tied to cytomegalovirus. Cytomegalovirus status was reportedly diagnosed by the classifier with high sensitivity and specificity.

About this clone itself: What it binds is not known.

Generated by immunoSEQ multiplex PCR, the TCRdb table keeps only in-frame clones and is missing some. This table holds some 140,000 clones, around 80% found once. The CDR3 totals 13 residues. V shed 2 bases, J shed 5 bases, and the junction held 3 bases outside the gene matches. Germline V CDR1 and CDR2: SEHNR, FQNEAQ (reference sequence). The gene calls are TRBV7-9 and TRBJ2-7; 7 bases align to TRBD1. The sequencing input was PBMCs. The source of this sequence is a man younger than 45 in good health and CMV-seropositive. In nucleotides, the CDR3 is TGTGCCAGCAGCTTAAGGGGGCCCGACGAGCAGTACTTC. Protein product: CASSLRGPDEQYF. The full variable domain, rest sourced from reference TRBV7-9 and TRBJ2-7, is DTGVSQNPRHKITKRGQNVTFRCDPISEHNRLYWYRQTLGQGPEFLTYFQNEAQLEKSRLLSDRFSAERPKGSFSTLEIQRTEQGDSAMYLCASSLRGPDEQYFGPGTRLTVT.